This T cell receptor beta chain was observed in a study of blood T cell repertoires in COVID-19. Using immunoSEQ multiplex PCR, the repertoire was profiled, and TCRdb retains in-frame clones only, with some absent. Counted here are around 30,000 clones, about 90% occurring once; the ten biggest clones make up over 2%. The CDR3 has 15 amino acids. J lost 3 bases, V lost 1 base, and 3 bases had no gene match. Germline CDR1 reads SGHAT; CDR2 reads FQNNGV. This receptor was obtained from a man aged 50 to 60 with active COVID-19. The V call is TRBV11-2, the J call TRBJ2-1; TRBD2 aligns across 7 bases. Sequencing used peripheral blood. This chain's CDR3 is CASSLAGGSYNEQFF. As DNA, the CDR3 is TGTGCCAGCAGCTTAGCCGGGGGGAGCTACAATGAGCAGTTCTTC.